The 24 T cell receptor beta chains reported below all come from one sample, sequenced in a study of vaccination and CD4 T cells after COVID-19. Treatment in this sample: roughly 11-day PBMC culture with coronavirus spike peptide pools or control peptides (ViraFEST assay). The Oncomine TCR Beta short-read assay was applied to DNA of cultured CD4+ T cells. Each CDR3 protein is one row after TCRdb ran MiXCR on the PCR reads. The sample consists of some 20,000 distinct CDR3 sequences, around 58% of them appearing once. Antigens for these TCRs are unknown. Material: CD4+ T cells from blood, cultured in vitro. Receptors originate from a human donor who had recovered from COVID-19.

This chain connects TRBV18 to TRBJ1-2; possibly TRBD1 for D (6 bases). CDR1 and CDR2 from the germline V gene are KGHSH and LQKENI. Trimming took 2 bases from V and 3 from J, leaving 22 bases between them. This CDR3 spans 18 amino acids. The CDR3 sequence: CASSPYRAGGDIYYGYTF. In DNA form, the CDR3 reads TGTGCCAGCTCACCATACAGGGCGGGAGGTGATATATACTATGGCTACACCTTC. Together with reference TRBV18 and TRBJ1-2, the CDR3 gives the full variable domain: NAGVMQNPRHLVRRRGQEARLRCSPMKGHSHVYWYRQLPEEGLKFMVYLQKENIIDESGMPKERFSAEFPKEGPSILRIQQVVRGDSAAYFCASSPYRAGGDIYYGYTFGSGTRLTVV.

This rearrangement joins TRBV20-1 to TRBJ2-3, with D maybe TRBD2 (5 bases). The CDR3 extends over 13 amino acids. The V gene's germline CDR1 is DFQATT and CDR2 SNEGSKA (reference sequence). V was pared by 6 bases and J by 6 bases, with 16 bases between. CDR3 sequence (DNA): TGCAGTGCCCTCTGGGCCGGCGGGGATACGCAGTATTTT. Translation: CSALWAGGDTQYF.

V usage is TRBV12-3 or TRBV12-4 and J usage is TRBJ2-1; TRBD2 agrees at 9 bases. CDR3 length: 14 residues. Germline trimming cut 6 bases from V and 5 bases from J; bases unmatched to any gene: 5. CDR3: CASRMTSGNNEQFF. Here the CDR3 DNA reads TGTGCCAGCAGGATGACTAGCGGTAACAATGAGCAGTTCTTC.

This clonotype was picked up a small number of times. V gene TRBV11-2 combines with J gene TRBJ2-2; TRBD2 aligns across 9 bases. Unmatched junction bases numbered 5, after V lost 8 bases and J lost 4 bases. Germline V gene data show CDR1 as SGHAT and CDR2 as FQNNGV. CDR3 size: 14 residues. CDR3 bases: TGTGCCAGCCGGCGGGAGGGCCTCACCGGGGAGCTGTTTTTT. Amino acid sequence: CASRREGLTGELFF.

The genes are TRBV4-2 and TRBJ2-7; D ambiguous. Germline V gene lookup returns CDR1 LGHNA and CDR2 YNFKEQ. V was cut by 0 bases and J by 1 base, with 7 bases left in between. This CDR3 comprises 14 residues. The CDR3 spells CASSQDLPSYEQYF. The CDR3 nucleotides are TGTGCCAGCAGCCAAGATTTGCCTTCCTACGAGCAGTACTTC.

This chain uses TRBV10-1 with TRBJ2-1; tentatively, D is TRBD1 (6 bases). The CDR3 sequence is 15 residues long. Germline CDR1 is WNHNN and CDR2 is SYGVQD (reference sequence). V was pared by 2 bases and J by 4 bases, with 12 bases between. This chain's CDR3 is CASSEGKGQYNEQFF. The CDR3 region has the DNA TGCGCCAGCAGTGAGGGGAAAGGACAGTACAATGAGCAGTTCTTC.

The J gene is TRBJ1-2, the V gene TRBV28; D gene unclear. The CDR3 has 17 residues. The V and J ends lost 5 bases and 0 bases respectively, with 19 bases between them. CDR1 and CDR2 from the germline V gene are MDHEN and SYDVKM. The CDR3 coding sequence is TGTGCCAGCAGTGGCCAGGATAAGGCAGAAGCTAACTATGGCTACACCTTC. Its translation: CASSGQDKAEANYGYTF.

DNA for the CDR3: TGTGCCAGCAGCCAGTCTCAGACAGGGGGCGGCTACACCTTC. Encoded protein: CASSQSQTGGGYTF. The chain combines TRBV7-2 with TRBJ1-2, with TRBD1 matching over 10 bases. CDR1 is SGHTA and CDR2 is FQGNSA in the germline V gene. The CDR3 has 14 residues. The V segment lost 5 bases and the J segment 8 bases; nucleotides outside the gene matches: 8.

In this sample, this clonotype turned up once. Here the CDR3 reads CSASPRTDPTDTQYF. The CDR3 DNA reads as TGCAGTGCTAGCCCAAGAACGGACCCGACGGATACGCAGTATTTT. This chain uses TRBV20-1 with TRBJ2-3; D remains unclear. The V gene lost 3 bases and the J gene lost 6 bases, with 19 bases spanning the gap. Germline values: CDR1 DFQATT, CDR2 SNEGSKA (reference sequence). The CDR3 spans 15 residues.

The chain uses TRBV12-3 or TRBV12-4 and TRBJ1-1; a possible D gene is TRBD1 (5 bases). Trimming took 4 bases from V and 5 from J, leaving 17 bases between them. The CDR3 is 15 amino acids. The CDR3: CASSSFGGTGTEAFF. The CDR3 DNA is TGTGCCAGCAGTTCCTTTGGGGGAACGGGGACTGAAGCTTTCTTT.

This clonotype has more than one count but fewer than ten. The chain recombines TRBV30 with TRBJ1-5, with 9 bases aligning to TRBD1. With V trimmed by 3 bases and J by 3 bases, 6 bases remained unmatched. This CDR3 is 15 amino acids long. Germline V CDR1 and CDR2: GTSNPN, SVGIG (reference sequence). The CDR3 is CAWSPRDRVNQPQHF. The DNA for the CDR3 is TGTGCCTGGAGCCCTCGGGACAGGGTCAATCAGCCCCAGCATTTT.

The chain employs TRBV6-5 and TRBJ2-7, with 7 bases that match TRBD1. Germline V gives CDR1 MNHEY, CDR2 SVGAGI. Trimming removed 3 bases from V and 6 bases from J; junction bases left unmatched: 11. The CDR3 is made up of 15 amino acids. As DNA, the CDR3 is TGTGCCAGCAGTTATTCCGGGACAGAGCCTTTCGAGCAGTACTTC. Its translation is CASSYSGTEPFEQYF.

The rearrangement joins TRBV20-1 to TRBJ1-1; D gene ambiguous. CDR3 length equals 13 residues. Germline lookup yields CDR1 DFQATT and CDR2 SNEGSKA (reference sequence). The germline V and J ends were trimmed by 0 bases and 6 bases, with 11 bases remaining between them. The CDR3, as DNA: TGCAGTGCTAGAGATCATCCGCAGTCTGAAGCTTTCTTT. Translated: CSARDHPQSEAFF.

The CDR3 region is CASSLDSPLHF. The CDR3 DNA reads as TGTGCCAGCAGCTTAGATTCACCCCTCCACTTT. The gene calls are TRBV7-9 and TRBJ1-6; D gene ambiguous. The CDR3 runs to 11 residues. Trimming removed 1 base from V and 8 bases from J, with 0 bases in between. CDR1 SEHNR and CDR2 FQNEAQ come from the germline V gene (reference sequence).

The rearrangement joins TRBV10-3 to TRBJ1-1; 9 bases are a match to TRBD1. This CDR3 has 13 amino acids. V shed 6 bases and J 6 bases; nucleotides not matched to a gene: 5. Germline-derived CDR1 and CDR2 are ENHRY and SYGVKD. CDR3 loop: CAIRGQGISEAFF. CDR3 bases: TGTGCCATCAGGGGACAGGGAATCTCTGAAGCTTTCTTT.

The rearrangement links TRBV20-1 to TRBJ2-1, with D tentatively TRBD1 or TRBD2 (5 bases each). This CDR3 comprises 15 residues. Deletions cut 4 bases from V and 4 bases from J, with 17 bases between. The germline CDR1 and CDR2 sequences are DFQATT and SNEGSKA (reference sequence). The CDR3 spells CSATTGAEGYNEQFF. CDR3 nucleotides: TGCAGTGCTACCACCGGGGCGGAAGGTTACAATGAGCAGTTCTTC.

The chain employs TRBV6-1 and TRBJ1-5; 11 nucleotides line up with TRBD1. V was pared by 7 bases and J by 6 bases, with 11 bases of the junction left unmatched. This CDR3 has 16 residues. Germline V gene sequence: CDR1 MNHNS, CDR2 SASEGT. The CDR3 loop is CASTQNGGQGGQPQHF. In nucleotides, the CDR3 is TGTGCCAGCACCCAAAACGGGGGACAGGGGGGTCAGCCCCAGCATTTT.

The chain carries TRBV20-1 and TRBJ2-3, with TRBD2 matching over 11 bases. V was clipped by 4 bases and J by 2 bases; unmatched bases: 8. The V gene's germline CDR1 is DFQATT and CDR2 SNEGSKA (reference sequence). The CDR3 extends over 16 amino acids. The CDR3 is CSAILAGAPNTDTQYF. The CDR3 DNA sequence: TGCAGTGCTATACTAGCGGGAGCACCGAACACAGATACGCAGTATTTT.

The genes are TRBV28 and TRBJ1-4; the match to TRBD1 covers 11 bases. V lost 3 bases to trimming and J lost 10 bases; unmatched junction nucleotides: 1. Germline assignment: CDR1 MDHEN and CDR2 SYDVKM. The CDR3 loop spans 13 amino acids. CDR3 DNA sequence: TGTGCCAGCAGTTTGGGGACAGGGGGAAAACTGTTTTTT. As protein: CASSLGTGGKLFF.

The chain couples TRBV29-1 to TRBJ2-7; TRBD2 is a possible D gene (6 bases). CDR3 length: 14 amino acids. The germline V and J ends were trimmed by 4 bases and 2 bases, with 15 bases remaining between them. CDR1 and CDR2 from the germline V gene are SQVTM and ANQGSEA. The CDR3 sequence: CSVGWDSGPYEQYF. The CDR3 region has the DNA TGCAGCGTTGGTTGGGACTCGGGGCCCTACGAGCAGTACTTC.

J is TRBJ2-1 and V is TRBV5-1, with 9 bases that match TRBD1. This CDR3 is built from 17 residues. Germline CDR1 is SGHRS and CDR2 is YFSETQ. V lost 0 bases to trimming and J lost 8 bases; unmatched junction nucleotides: 12. CDR3 DNA sequence: TGCGCCAGCAGCTTGGGAGTAGGGGGACAGGGCGGCCATGAGCAGTTCTTC. Protein: CASSLGVGGQGGHEQFF.

In its sample, this clonotype was seen once. The rearrangement links TRBV12-3 or TRBV12-4 to TRBJ1-2; a possible D gene is TRBD1 (5 bases). This CDR3 region has 13 residues. Trimming left V 1 base short and J 4 bases short, with 7 bases between. The CDR3 reads CASSLGQSYGYTF. The CDR3 nucleotides read TGTGCCAGCAGTTTAGGACAGTCCTATGGCTACACCTTC.

The rearrangement joins TRBV7-6 to TRBJ1-5; the D is unclear. The germline CDR1 and CDR2 sequences are SGHVS and FNYEAQ. Trimming took off 1 base at V and 7 bases at J, with 8 bases between the two ends. This CDR3 is 13 amino acids long. The CDR3 sequence: CASSLDQHQPQHF. The CDR3 DNA is TGTGCCAGCAGCTTAGATCAGCACCAGCCCCAGCATTTT.

This chain links TRBV27 with TRBJ2-1; 9 bases are a match to TRBD2. V trimming: 4 bases; J trimming: 3 bases; junction bases outside the gene matches: 10. This CDR3 has 17 residues. Germline V CDR1 and CDR2: MNHEY, SMNVEV (reference sequence). The CDR3 coding sequence is TGTGCCAGCAGTTCACTAAGGATTAGCGGGAGCTACAATGAGCAGTTCTTC. It encodes CASSSLRISGSYNEQFF.